This T cell receptor beta chain derives from a study of blood T cell repertoires in COVID-19 (TCRdb year 2020). Background on the whole study: Samples from collaborators originated in the United States, Italy and Spain and spanned both the acute and convalescent phases of COVID-19. The prospective study material was composed of cDNA or gDNA derived from T cells, B-cell-depleted T cells, or PBMCs. The dataset comprised deeply sampled blood TCRbeta repertoires from subjects exposed to, actively infected with, or recovered from COVID-19. The repertoires were made available in a free public database intended to serve as a resource for research on the immune response to SARS-CoV-2. The samples were drawn from the first 160 participants of the ongoing ImmuneRACE study and from 950 to 1,500 subjects provided by 6 global collaborators. A de-identified subject ID, COVID-19 status, age in years and sex were almost always included in the sample metadata. Where available, HLA class I and class II types were taken from metadata supplied by the sample provider and were not determined by assay-based typing. Study-wide conclusions, independent of this receptor: The amount of clinical and demographic metadata varied by source and participant and was provided uncurated.

TCRbeta CDR3 regions were amplified from genomic DNA using the immunoSEQ Assay, a bias-controlled multiplex PCR. In the source study's methods: Within the assay, amplification of reference gene primers was used to estimate how many nucleated cells each sample contained. Sequence reads were collapsed and filtered to measure the absolute abundance of every unique TCRbeta CDR3 rearrangement. For each sample, productive Simpson clonality was calculated as the square root of Simpson's diversity index over productive rearrangements. Drawn from immuneACCESS, this table holds only the in-frame rearrangements with V and J called that TCRdb kept. Clones are partly lost; checked studies trace under half to an unresolved V gene and leave the rest unexplained. V and J calls plus clone size are reproduced from that table; the DNA served to infer D and trimming. Within this sample are under 200,000 clones, with 88% of them counted one time only. Jointly, the top ten make up approximately 5.6% of the sample.

Worth noting for this clone: The antigen it recognizes is unknown. No clone much larger than this one lies a single base away; base qualities are absent.

Each collaborating institution followed its own protocols to collect whole blood in K2EDTA tubes. Collaborator samples were shipped for TCRbeta analysis as frozen whole blood, isolated PBMCs, or DNA extracted from either sample type. At the junction V is shortened by 4 bases and J by 5 bases; bases outside the gene matches: 10. CDR1 LGHDT and CDR2 YNNKEL are derived from the germline V gene (reference sequence). Including the terminal cysteine and phenylalanine, the CDR3 comprises 15 residues. Left in the record is the CDR3 DNA by itself, 45 bases read in frame from the first base. The chain was built from TRBV3-1 (or the pseudogene TRBV3-2) and TRBJ2-5, with 7 central nucleotides matching TRBD1. The sequencing sample was made of peripheral blood. This receptor was obtained from a man aged 35 to 55 with active or convalescent COVID-19. The nucleotides read TGTGCCAGCAGCCCTACACAGGGGATGGGGGAGACCCAGTACTTC. Its protein product is CASSPTQGMGETQYF.